This passage covers 24 T cell receptor beta chains from one sample sequenced in a study of T cells in localized non-small cell lung cancer. The data were produced by immunoSEQ multiplex PCR, yet TCRdb's version contains in-frame clones alone and is incomplete. In the table there are 40,000 to 65,000 clones, approximately 80% of which are singletons. Sequenced material: peripheral blood mononuclear cells, taken before any cancer treatment. The receptors were gathered from a man aged 35 to 70 with stage III lung adenocarcinoma.

The CDR3 here is CASSSTGAVTTGELFF. CDR3 sequence (DNA): TGCGCCAGCAGCTCGACAGGGGCCGTTACCACCGGGGAGCTGTTTTTT. The rearrangement joins TRBV5-1 to TRBJ2-2; 8 bases align to TRBD1. J gave up 4 bases and V 3 bases, and 8 bases lay outside the gene matches. The CDR3 consists of 16 residues. Germline V gene lookup returns CDR1 SGHRS and CDR2 YFSETQ.

The rearrangement joins TRBV10-3 to TRBJ1-1; D is unresolved. CDR3 length equals 14 residues. Trimming pared 7 bases from V and 0 bases from J, leaving 12 bases between. Germline-derived CDR1 and CDR2 are ENHRY and SYGVKD. Here the CDR3 DNA reads TGTGCCATCAAGGGCCAGATGATGAACACTGAAGCTTTCTTT. It translates to CAIKGQMMNTEAFF.

This clone has just a few counts. The chain combines TRBV11-1 with TRBJ2-1; D ambiguous. This CDR3 comprises 14 residues. V lost 5 bases and J lost 7, with 15 bases in between. Germline V gives CDR1 SGHAT, CDR2 FQDESV (reference sequence). The CDR3 sequence: CASSGSNYVNEQFF. For the CDR3, the DNA is TGTGCCAGCAGCGGATCTAATTATGTTAATGAGCAGTTCTTC.

The rearrangement joins TRBV12-5 to TRBJ2-7; D not certain. The V gene's germline CDR1 is LGHNT and CDR2 FRNRAP. Trimming cost V 4 bases and J 2 bases, with 9 bases left between them. This CDR3 has 13 residues. This chain's CDR3 is CASGSEATYEQYF. CDR3 bases: TGTGCTAGTGGTTCTGAGGCAACCTACGAGCAGTACTTC.

V usage is TRBV6-6 and J usage is TRBJ2-2; TRBD1 aligns across 7 bases. Per the germline V gene, CDR1 is MNHNY and CDR2 is SVGAGI (reference sequence). CDR3 length equals 14 residues. The V and J ends lost 4 bases and 3 bases, in that order; junction bases with no gene match: 2. CDR3: CASSWDRDTGELFF. The DNA for the CDR3 is TGTGCCAGCAGTTGGGACAGAGACACCGGGGAGCTGTTTTTT.

The genes are TRBV14 and TRBJ1-4; D is unresolved. Deletions cut 4 bases from V and 5 bases from J, with 11 bases between. The germline V gene has CDR1 SGHDN and CDR2 FVKESK. The CDR3 contains 14 residues. CDR3 sequence reads: CASSLQKSNEKLFF. The CDR3 DNA reads TGTGCCAGCAGCCTGCAGAAATCCAATGAAAAACTGTTTTTT.

The V and J genes are TRBV19 and TRBJ2-1; 8 bases agree with TRBD1. Germline CDR1 LNHDA, CDR2 SQIVND (reference sequence). V was clipped by 6 bases and J by 5 bases; unmatched bases: 12. This CDR3 spans 16 amino acids. CDR3 amino acids: CASRKTGQDLDNEQFF. As DNA, the CDR3 is TGTGCCAGTAGGAAAACGGGACAGGACTTAGACAATGAGCAGTTCTTC.

CDR3 region: CASSPDTYNEQFF. The CDR3 coding sequence is TGTGCCAGCTCACCGGACACGTACAATGAGCAGTTCTTC. The chain carries TRBV18 and TRBJ2-1, with D perhaps TRBD1 (5 bases). The CDR3 is 13 residues long. V lost 3 bases to trimming and J lost 4 bases, with 7 bases between them. Germline-derived CDR1 and CDR2 are KGHSH and LQKENI.

This chain uses TRBV19 with TRBJ1-5, with TRBD1 matching over 7 bases. V shed 5 bases and J 5 bases; nucleotides not matched to a gene: 6. The germline CDR1 and CDR2 sequences are LNHDA and SQIVND (reference sequence). The CDR3 has 14 amino acids. CDR3 DNA: TGTGCCAGTAGTGTTTTTACAGGGGATCAGCCCCAGCATTTT. It is translated as CASSVFTGDQPQHF.

The rearrangement uses TRBV29-1 and TRBJ2-5; D is uncertain. The CDR3 length is 12 residues. Trimming left V 8 bases short and J 2 bases short, with 12 bases between. Germline V lookup: CDR1 SQVTM, CDR2 ANQGSEA. CDR3: CSMVGLQETQYF. The CDR3 nucleotides read TGCAGCATGGTTGGCCTACAAGAGACCCAGTACTTC.

The chain links TRBV5-1 to TRBJ2-1; either TRBD1 or TRBD2 may fit D (5 bases each). Germline V gene data show CDR1 as SGHRS and CDR2 as YFSETQ. This CDR3 has 14 amino acids. The V end lost 3 bases, the J end lost 6 bases, and 13 bases lay between the germline ends. This chain's CDR3 is CASSSRGQPNEQFF. The CDR3 DNA is TGCGCCAGCAGCTCACGGGGCCAGCCCAATGAGCAGTTCTTC.

The chain is built from TRBV11-3 and TRBJ2-1; perhaps TRBD2 as D (6 bases). V lost 3 bases, J lost 10 bases, and 7 bases lay in between. CDR1 and CDR2 (germline): SGHNT, YENEEA. This CDR3 spans 11 amino acids. The CDR3 protein is CASSFAGEQFF. For the CDR3, the DNA is TGTGCCAGCAGCTTCGCGGGAGAGCAGTTCTTC. The full variable domain, its missing parts supplied by reference TRBV11-3 and TRBJ2-1, is EAGVVQSPRYKIIEKKQPVAFWCNPISGHNTLYWYLQNLGQGPELLIRYENEEAVDDSQLPKDRFSAERLKGVDSTLKIQPAELGDSAVYLCASSFAGEQFFGPGTRLTVL.

This chain uses TRBV6-5 with TRBJ2-5; possible D gene TRBD2, 5 bases. The germline CDR1 and CDR2 sequences are MNHEY and SVGAGI. V shed 2 bases and J shed 4 bases, with 11 bases lying between them. CDR3 length equals 14 residues. The CDR3 sequence: CASSYGQAGETQYF. In nucleotides, the CDR3 is TGTGCCAGCAGTTACGGGCAGGCGGGAGAGACCCAGTACTTC.

This chain uses TRBV4-2 with TRBJ2-1; perhaps TRBD1 as D (6 bases). The CDR3 runs 13 residues. V lost 0 bases, J lost 12 bases, and 12 bases lay in between. The germline V gene has CDR1 LGHNA and CDR2 YNFKEQ. The CDR3 DNA reads as TGTGCCAGCAGCCAAGAAATGAGAGGGGGGCAGTTCTTC. Protein product: CASSQEMRGGQFF.

V and J are TRBV9 and TRBJ2-1; D unresolved. Germline V CDR1 and CDR2: SGDLS, YYNGEE. V was shortened by 3 bases and J by 8 bases, with 12 bases between the two germline ends. The CDR3 totals 13 residues. The CDR3 DNA follows: TGTGCCAGCAGCGCGTGGGGTAACGATGAGCAGTTCTTC. As protein: CASSAWGNDEQFF. The entire variable domain, with the rest obtained from reference TRBV9 and TRBJ2-1, is as follows: DSGVTQTPKHLITATGQRVTLRCSPRSGDLSVYWYQQSLDQGLQFLIQYYNGEERAKGNILERFSAQQFPDLHSELNLSSLELGDSALYFCASSAWGNDEQFFGPGTRLTVL.

This chain uses TRBV5-1 with TRBJ2-2, with TRBD1 matching 11 bases. The germline CDR1 and CDR2 sequences are SGHRS and YFSETQ. There are 16 residues in the CDR3. The V gene end was trimmed by 6 bases and the J gene end by 4 bases; junction bases not matched to a gene: 8. CDR3 sequence (DNA): TGCGCCAGCACTCCCCCGGGACAGGGGGTCACCGGGGAGCTGTTTTTT. Protein sequence: CASTPPGQGVTGELFF.

The chain couples TRBV29-1 to TRBJ1-1; a weak D match, TRBD1 (6 bases). Trimming removed 4 bases at V and 5 bases at J, with 17 bases between. The CDR3 runs 14 residues. Germline V CDR1 and CDR2: SQVTM, ANQGSEA. CDR3 DNA sequence: TGCAGCGTTGTAGATCCCAGGGGACGGACTGAAGCTTTCTTT. Translation gives CSVVDPRGRTEAFF.

The chain couples TRBV6-6 to TRBJ1-5, with TRBD1 identical over 8 bases. Germline lookup yields CDR1 MNHNY and CDR2 SVGAGI (reference sequence). The CDR3 loop spans 14 amino acids. V shed 6 bases and J 7 bases; nucleotides not matched to a gene: 8. CDR3 sequence reads: CASRPRQGFQPQHF. The DNA of the CDR3 is TGTGCCAGCAGGCCGCGACAGGGGTTCCAGCCCCAGCATTTT.

This clone is a singleton in its sample. The CDR3 protein is CATRDRGGTEAFF. In nucleotides, the CDR3 is TGTGCCACGAGAGACAGGGGTGGCACTGAAGCTTTCTTT. The chain employs TRBV10-3 and TRBJ1-1; 8 nucleotides agree with TRBD1. CDR1 is ENHRY, CDR2 SYGVKD, per germline. This CDR3 contains 13 residues. V lost 10 bases to trimming and J lost 4 bases; unmatched junction nucleotides: 8.

The gene calls are TRBV5-6 and TRBJ2-1; TRBD1 might be the D (6 bases). Trimming removed 4 bases from V and 8 bases from J, with 16 bases in between. The CDR3 loop spans 14 amino acids. In germline, CDR1 is SGHDT, CDR2 YYEEEE. This CDR3 is CASSQGGLGHEQFF. The DNA of the CDR3 is TGTGCCAGCAGCCAAGGGGGTTTAGGCCATGAGCAGTTCTTC. The full variable domain, in which reference TRBV5-6 and TRBJ2-1 provide the parts outside the CDR3, is DAGVTQSPTHLIKTRGQQVTLRCSPKSGHDTVSWYQQALGQGPQFIFQYYEEEERQRGNFPDRFSGHQFPNYSSELNVNALLLGDSALYLCASSQGGLGHEQFFGPGTRLTVL.

This sequence joins TRBV5-4 and TRBJ2-2; D possibly uses TRBD1 or TRBD2 (5 bases each). From germline, CDR1 is SGHNT and CDR2 YYREEE (reference sequence). The CDR3 is 15 residues long. Trimming removed 2 bases from V and 0 bases from J, with 8 bases in between. The CDR3 DNA is TGTGCCAGCAGCTTTGAGGGGCCGAACACCGGGGAGCTGTTTTTT. Amino acids: CASSFEGPNTGELFF. Combining the CDR3 with reference TRBV5-4 and TRBJ2-2 gives the whole variable domain ETGVTQSPTHLIKTRGQQVTLRCSSQSGHNTVSWYQQALGQGPQFIFQYYREEENGRGNFPPRFSGLQFPNYSSELNVNALELDDSALYLCASSFEGPNTGELFFGEGSRLTVL.

The chain recombines TRBV7-9 with TRBJ1-2; D possibly corresponds to TRBD1 (5 bases). Trimming took 3 bases from V and 4 from J, leaving 9 bases between them. Germline V CDR1 and CDR2: SEHNR, FQNEAQ (reference sequence). The length of the CDR3 is 13 residues. CDR3 bases: TGTGCCAGCAGCTTCGGGGGACCCTATGGCTACACCTTC. Translating gives CASSFGGPYGYTF.

This clone was counted only a few times. The J gene is TRBJ2-7, the V gene TRBV30; D gene unclear. CDR3 length: 13 residues. V lost 2 bases and J 0 bases, leaving 8 bases between the germline ends. Per the germline V gene, CDR1 is GTSNPN and CDR2 is SVGIG (reference sequence). The CDR3 DNA reads as TGTGCCTGGAGTCAACGGAGCTCCTACGAGCAGTACTTC. It translates to CAWSQRSSYEQYF.

This rearrangement joins TRBV7-2 to TRBJ1-5; 10 positions agree with TRBD1. The germline V gene has CDR1 SGHTA and CDR2 FQGNSA. V lost 0 bases to trimming and J lost 3 bases; unmatched junction nucleotides: 5. The CDR3 covers 17 residues. CDR3 bases: TGTGCCAGCAGCTTAGCGACAGGGGGCCGGGACAATCAGCCCCAGCATTTT. Protein sequence: CASSLATGGRDNQPQHF.